The 3 T cell receptor beta chains reported below all come from one sample, sequenced in a study of blood T cell repertoires in COVID-19. The table came from immunoSEQ multiplex PCR; TCRdb's copy has only in-frame clones and leaves some out. The sample has 150,000 to 250,000 clones, around four fifths seen once. Sequencing used PBMCs or T cells enriched from blood (not recorded which). Receptors were obtained from a man in his forties or fifties who had recovered from COVID-19.

This chain links TRBV5-1 with TRBJ2-5, with 10 bases that match TRBD2. Looked up from germline, CDR1 is SGHRS and CDR2 is YFSETQ. Losses at the gene ends were 2 bases for V and 5 bases for J; bases not matched to a gene: 3. The CDR3 covers 14 residues. CDR3 nucleotides: TGCGCCAGCAGCTTCGGGACTAGCGTGGAGACCCAGTACTTC. It is translated as CASSFGTSVETQYF.

This chain joins TRBV2 and TRBJ2-1; a weak D match, TRBD2 (6 bases). V was pared by 5 bases and J by 7 bases, with 18 bases between. The CDR3 length is 15 residues. Germline V gene sequence: CDR1 SNHLY, CDR2 FYNNEI. The CDR3 loop is CASSPPGGMANEQFF. The CDR3 DNA reads TGTGCCAGCAGTCCCCCCGGCGGGATGGCAAATGAGCAGTTCTTC.

The chain has TRBV5-1 and TRBJ2-2; 11 positions agree with TRBD2. Germline values: CDR1 SGHRS, CDR2 YFSETQ. The CDR3 spans 16 residues. Trimming removed 4 bases from V and 6 bases from J; junction bases left unmatched: 8. The CDR3 sequence: CASSPGIAGGPGELFF. The CDR3 nucleotides are TGCGCCAGCAGCCCAGGGATAGCGGGAGGGCCCGGGGAGCTGTTTTTT. Full variable domain (remainder filled in from reference TRBV5-1 and TRBJ2-2): KAGVTQTPRYLIKTRGQQVTLSCSPISGHRSVSWYQQTPGQGLQFLFEYFSETQRNKGNFPGRFSGRQFSNSRSEMNVSTLELGDSALYLCASSPGIAGGPGELFFGEGSRLTVL.